Shown below are 6 T cell receptor beta chains from a single sample sequenced in a study of blood T cell repertoires in COVID-19. Assay used: immunoSEQ multiplex PCR; TCRdb lists only in-frame clones, some missing. The sample records more than 80,000 clones, 70% to 90% being singletons. The source material was peripheral blood. These receptors came from a woman between 55 and 75 years old with COVID-19, enrolled during active disease.

The gene calls are TRBV7-2 and TRBJ2-1, with D tentatively TRBD2 (6 bases). The CDR3 totals 12 residues. V gave up 5 bases and J gave up 6 bases, with 8 bases separating them. CDR1 and CDR2 (germline): SGHTA, FQGNSA. DNA for the CDR3: TGTGCCAGCAGCCGACTAGTCAATGAGCAGTTCTTC. The encoded protein is CASSRLVNEQFF.

The chain carries TRBV3-1 (or the pseudogene TRBV3-2) and TRBJ2-7, with 15 positions matching TRBD2. V was clipped by 0 bases and J by 3 bases; unmatched bases: 6. In germline, CDR1 is LGHDT, CDR2 YNNKEL (reference sequence). The CDR3 covers 18 residues. The DNA of the CDR3 is TGTGCCAGCAGCCAAGATATGGGACTAGCGGGGGGCCACTACGAGCAGTACTTC. This codes for CASSQDMGLAGGHYEQYF.

The J gene is TRBJ1-2, the V gene TRBV7-2, with D unclear. This CDR3 is built from 12 residues. V was cut by 5 bases and J by 7 bases, with 11 bases left in between. Germline values: CDR1 SGHTA, CDR2 FQGNSA. Here the CDR3 DNA reads TGTGCCAGCAGCCCTTTCGGTGGTGGCTACACCTTC. Residues: CASSPFGGGYTF.

The rearrangement joins TRBV12-5 to TRBJ1-2, with a tentative D call TRBD1 (5 bases). Between the trimmed V and J ends, which lost 1 base and 4 bases, there was a span of 16 bases. In germline, CDR1 is LGHNT, CDR2 FRNRAP. This CDR3 has 16 residues. CDR3 bases: TGTGCTAGTGGTTTGGCCACAGGTTCAACCGTCTATGGCTACACCTTC. This codes for CASGLATGSTVYGYTF. The full variable domain, with the rest looked up from reference TRBV12-5 and TRBJ1-2, is DARVTQTPRHKVTEMGQEVTMRCQPILGHNTVFWYRQTMMQGLELLAYFRNRAPLDDSGMPKDRFSAEMPDATLATLKIQPSEPRDSAVYFCASGLATGSTVYGYTFGSGTRLTVV.

The sample holds one count of this clone. J is TRBJ1-1 and V is TRBV7-2; D might be TRBD1 (6 bases). The germline V gene encodes CDR1 SGHTA and CDR2 FQGNSA. Trimming pared 5 bases from V and 4 bases from J, leaving 23 bases between. This CDR3 has 17 residues. The CDR3 reads CASSPPTSRGAFTEAFF. The CDR3 DNA reads as TGTGCCAGCAGCCCCCCCACCTCACGGGGGGCTTTCACTGAAGCTTTCTTT.

The rearrangement links TRBV7-9 to TRBJ1-4, with D maybe TRBD1 (6 bases). The CDR3 loop spans 16 amino acids. Deletions cut 3 bases from V and 8 bases from J, with 19 bases between. Germline CDR1 SEHNR, CDR2 FQNEAQ (reference sequence). CDR3 DNA: TGTGCCAGCAGCTTTCCCGTGGCGGGGGCGGGCGAAAAACTGTTTTTT. This translates into CASSFPVAGAGEKLFF.